These 31 T cell receptor beta chains share one sample of origin, sequenced in a study of cytomegalovirus exposure and HLA in healthy donors. With 60 Vbeta and 13 Jbeta primers, the PCR was carried out. This table comes from immunoSEQ multiplex PCR, and its TCRdb copy is limited to in-frame clones, with some not included. The table includes about 140,000 clones, 77% detected once. Sequenced material: PBMCs. These receptors were obtained from a female donor in good health and CMV-seronegative.

The rearrangement uses TRBV4-1 and TRBJ1-5, with 7 bases aligning to TRBD1. Germline V gene data show CDR1 as MGHRA and CDR2 as YSYEKL. The CDR3 has 16 residues. V shed 0 bases, J shed 6 bases, and the junction held 8 bases outside the gene matches. This chain's CDR3 is CASSQDRDSRVQPQHF. The CDR3 DNA reads TGCGCCAGCAGCCAAGATAGGGACAGTCGAGTTCAGCCCCAGCATTTT.

V usage is TRBV4-1 and J usage is TRBJ1-1, with 7 bases aligning to TRBD1. This CDR3 region has 14 residues. Germline CDR1 MGHRA, CDR2 YSYEKL. V lost 4 bases to trimming and J lost 4 bases; unmatched junction nucleotides: 6. Here the CDR3 reads CASSLFQGGTEAFF. As DNA, the CDR3 is TGCGCCAGCAGCCTATTTCAGGGGGGCACTGAAGCTTTCTTT.

The V call is TRBV7-9, the J call TRBJ2-1, with 13 bases that match TRBD2. Germline trimming cut 4 bases from V and 8 bases from J; bases unmatched to any gene: 11. The CDR3 loop spans 17 amino acids. Germline CDR1 reads SEHNR; CDR2 reads FQNEAQ (reference sequence). The CDR3 coding sequence is TGTGCCAGCAGCTCTCGCGTGACTAGCGGGGGGTCCCATGAGCAGTTCTTC. It is translated as CASSSRVTSGGSHEQFF.

The chain links TRBV5-6 to TRBJ1-4; TRBD1 is a possible D gene (6 bases). The germline V gene has CDR1 SGHDT and CDR2 YYEEEE. The CDR3 is made up of 14 amino acids. V lost 0 bases and J lost 8, with 11 bases in between. The CDR3, as DNA: TGTGCCAGCAGCTTGGCCGGGACAACCGAAAAACTGTTTTTT. Amino acid sequence: CASSLAGTTEKLFF.

The table lists this clone with a few counts. The V call is TRBV5-4, the J call TRBJ1-2; TRBD1 is a possible D gene (5 bases). The CDR3 is made up of 16 amino acids. Trimming cost V 4 bases and J 2 bases, with 18 bases left between them. Germline V gives CDR1 SGHNT, CDR2 YYREEE (reference sequence). The CDR3 DNA is TGTGCCAGCAGCCAAGAACCTACGGGACTGAACTATGGCTACACCTTC. This sequence encodes CASSQEPTGLNYGYTF.

This clone was seen only once. The chain uses TRBV28 and TRBJ2-7, with 7 bases that match TRBD2. The CDR3 spans 12 residues. V gave up 5 bases and J gave up 12 bases; unmatched junction bases: 10. Looked up from germline, CDR1 is MDHEN and CDR2 is SYDVKM. The CDR3 coding sequence is TGTGCCAGCAGTGACCTGCGGGAGTCGGCGTACTTC. This sequence encodes CASSDLRESAYF.

V and J are TRBV6-6 and TRBJ1-4, with D possibly being TRBD1 (6 bases). The CDR3 spans 13 residues. Germline CDR1 reads MNHNY; CDR2 reads SVGAGI (reference sequence). The V gene lost 4 bases and the J gene lost 6 bases, with 9 bases spanning the gap. CDR3 residues: CASSFDRHEKLFF. The CDR3 DNA is TGTGCCAGCAGTTTCGACAGGCATGAAAAACTGTTTTTT.

V gene TRBV19 combines with J gene TRBJ2-6; no firm D call. The CDR3 spans 16 residues. V lost 0 bases to trimming and J lost 0 bases, with 6 bases between them. The germline V gene encodes CDR1 LNHDA and CDR2 SQIVND (reference sequence). The CDR3: CASSIDAVSGANVLTF. The CDR3 coding sequence is TGTGCCAGTAGTATAGATGCAGTCTCTGGGGCCAACGTCCTGACTTTC.

V usage is TRBV2 and J usage is TRBJ2-3, with 9 positions matching TRBD2. V was clipped by 6 bases and J by 4 bases; unmatched bases: 5. This CDR3 region has 14 residues. In germline, CDR1 is SNHLY, CDR2 FYNNEI. The DNA of the CDR3 is TGTGCCAGCAGGGGGGGACTAGCTTCAGATACGCAGTATTTT. Translation gives CASRGGLASDTQYF.

The CDR3 DNA is TGTGCCAGTAGTATAGATCTCGAGAGCGGGAGCTTCTACAATGAGCAGTTCTTC. It yields the protein CASSIDLESGSFYNEQFF. J is TRBJ2-1 and V is TRBV19; 8 bases are shared with TRBD2. There are 18 residues in the CDR3. In germline, CDR1 is LNHDA, CDR2 SQIVND (reference sequence). With V trimmed by 0 bases and J by 3 bases, 10 bases remained unmatched.

The chain carries TRBV4-2 and TRBJ2-5, with D perhaps TRBD2 (6 bases). The DNA end favors TRBJ2-7, so the J call may be wrong. Germline assignment: CDR1 LGHNA and CDR2 YNFKEQ. This CDR3 is 16 amino acids long. CDR3 DNA sequence: TGTGCCAGCAGCCAAGAAAAGCGGGCCACAACCTACGAGCAGTACTTC. The encoded protein is CASSQEKRATTYEQYF.

The J gene is TRBJ1-5, the V gene TRBV19, with 7 nucleotides matching TRBD1. The CDR3 is 22 amino acids. Trimming cost V 5 bases and J 2 bases; bases outside gene matches: 27. CDR1 is LNHDA and CDR2 is SQIVND in the germline V gene (reference sequence). In DNA, the CDR3 is TGTGCCAGTAGTGCGACAGGGAACGGAAATATAGCGTGGGTCGATGGCAATCAGCCCCAGCATTTT. Residues: CASSATGNGNIAWVDGNQPQHF.

The chain is built from TRBV30 and TRBJ1-2, with a weak D call TRBD1 (6 bases). Trimming removed 4 bases from V and 6 bases from J, with 15 bases in between. CDR3 size: 13 residues. The germline CDR1 and CDR2 sequences are GTSNPN and SVGIG (reference sequence). The CDR3 region has the DNA TGTGCCTGGACCCAGGGGCCCCCGGATGGCTACACCTTC. Translation gives CAWTQGPPDGYTF.

This clone was picked up one time. The CDR3 spells CASSSYTTYEQYF. CDR3 nucleotide sequence: TGTGCCAGCAGTTCCTATACTACCTACGAGCAGTACTTC. The V and J genes are TRBV27 and TRBJ2-7; D gene unclear. Trimming removed 4 bases from V and 2 bases from J, with 9 bases in between. Germline values: CDR1 MNHEY, CDR2 SMNVEV (reference sequence). The length of the CDR3 is 13 residues.

The V and J genes are TRBV6-4 and TRBJ1-2, with D possibly matching TRBD1 (6 bases). Germline assignment: CDR1 MRHNA and CDR2 SNTAGT. V lost 3 bases to trimming and J lost 4 bases, with 9 bases between them. The CDR3 has 13 residues. The CDR3 sequence is CASSEGQSYGYTF. In DNA, the CDR3 is TGTGCCAGCAGTGAGGGACAATCCTATGGCTACACCTTC.

This clone appeared a single time. The gene calls are TRBV29-1 and TRBJ2-2; a weak D match, TRBD1 (6 bases). The CDR3 extends over 13 amino acids. Trimming took off 7 bases at V and 4 bases at J, with 13 bases between the two ends. CDR1 is SQVTM and CDR2 is ANQGSEA in the germline V gene. CDR3 sequence (DNA): TGCAGCGCTACCACAGGGCCCACCGGGGAGCTGTTTTTT. Its translation is CSATTGPTGELFF.

The chain is built from TRBV19 and TRBJ2-5; D gene ambiguous. CDR3 length: 12 amino acids. CDR1 LNHDA and CDR2 SQIVND come from the germline V gene (reference sequence). V lost 6 bases and J lost 4, with 9 bases in between. The CDR3 DNA reads TGTGCCAGTAGAGGCCTAGGAGAGACCCAGTACTTC. Translated: CASRGLGETQYF.

The gene calls are TRBV5-6 and TRBJ2-1, with 7 bases aligning to TRBD1. The germline CDR1 and CDR2 sequences are SGHDT and YYEEEE. Unmatched junction bases numbered 9, after V lost 4 bases and J lost 2 bases. The CDR3 is made up of 16 amino acids. DNA of the CDR3: TGTGCCAGCAGCCCGGAAGTGGGACAGACCTACAATGAGCAGTTCTTC. This encodes CASSPEVGQTYNEQFF.

The chain is built from TRBV5-6 and TRBJ1-4, with D tentatively TRBD1 (6 bases). Trimming took 2 bases from V and 7 from J, leaving 12 bases between them. The CDR3 contains 14 residues. Germline CDR1 reads SGHDT; CDR2 reads YYEEEE. The CDR3 region is CASSFDRRSEKLFF. In DNA, the CDR3 is TGTGCCAGCAGCTTCGACAGGCGAAGTGAAAAACTGTTTTTT.

This clone appeared a single time. This sequence joins TRBV5-1 and TRBJ2-1, with TRBD1 matching over 12 bases. The ends lost 0 bases at V and 9 bases at J; junction bases unmatched: 4. Looked up from germline, CDR1 is SGHRS and CDR2 is YFSETQ. CDR3 length: 15 amino acids. This CDR3 reads CASSLEGTGGGEQFF. Here the CDR3 DNA reads TGCGCCAGCAGCTTGGAAGGGACAGGGGGCGGTGAGCAGTTCTTC.

The chain combines TRBV10-3 with TRBJ1-4, with D hard to call. The CDR3 totals 16 residues. V was trimmed by 4 bases and J by 8 bases, leaving 20 bases between them. Per germline, CDR1 ENHRY and CDR2 SYGVKD. CDR3 DNA sequence: TGTGCCATCAGTGCCTCTCGAAAGGATATGAGGGAAAAACTGTTTTTT. Translation: CAISASRKDMREKLFF.

As concerns this clone: One junction end disagrees with the germline gene, perhaps due to a read error. The gene calls are TRBV11-3 and TRBJ2-7; tentatively, D is TRBD1 (5 bases). CDR1 is SGHNT, CDR2 YENEEA, per germline. CDR3 size: 14 residues. Here the CDR3 DNA reads TGTGCCAGCAGCGTAGAGCAGGGTTCGTTCGAGCAGTACTTC. Amino acids: CASSVEQGSFEQYF.

This sequence joins TRBV29-1 and TRBJ1-1; D is ambiguous. The CDR3 sequence is 13 residues long. Germline V gives CDR1 SQVTM, CDR2 ANQGSEA. V gave up 3 bases and J gave up 3 bases, with 11 bases separating them. CDR3 DNA sequence: TGCAGCGTTGAGGACGGGGAGCACACTGAAGCTTTCTTT. Its protein product is CSVEDGEHTEAFF.

This rearrangement joins TRBV6-6 to TRBJ1-1; D perhaps matches TRBD1 (6 bases). The length of the CDR3 is 14 residues. The V and J ends lost 2 bases and 3 bases respectively, with 10 bases between them. Germline CDR1 is MNHNY and CDR2 is SVGAGI (reference sequence). CDR3 in amino acids: CASSYLDSYTEAFF. In nucleotides, the CDR3 is TGTGCCAGCAGTTACCTGGACAGCTACACTGAAGCTTTCTTT.

The gene calls are TRBV7-3 and TRBJ2-5; possibly TRBD2 for D (6 bases). Germline V gene lookup returns CDR1 SGHTA and CDR2 FQGTGA. The germline V and J ends were trimmed by 2 bases and 2 bases, with 6 bases remaining between them. The CDR3 has 13 residues. The CDR3 nucleotides read TGTGCCAGCAGCTTACTAGCGCAAGAGACCCAGTACTTC. Protein: CASSLLAQETQYF.

In this sample, this clone turned up a few times. V and J are TRBV5-5 and TRBJ2-1, with D perhaps matching TRBD1 (6 bases). The CDR3 spans 16 residues. The V and J ends lost 2 bases and 2 bases respectively, with 14 bases between them. In germline, CDR1 is SGHKS, CDR2 YYEKEE (reference sequence). CDR3 in amino acids: CASSFEGQITYNEQFF. The DNA of the CDR3 is TGTGCCAGCAGCTTCGAAGGACAGATTACCTACAATGAGCAGTTCTTC. Looking up the rest from reference TRBV5-5 and TRBJ2-1 gives the full variable domain: DAGVTQSPTHLIKTRGQQVTLRCSPISGHKSVSWYQQVLGQGPQFIFQYYEKEERGRGNFPDRFSARQFPNYSSELNVNALLLGDSALYLCASSFEGQITYNEQFFGPGTRLTVL.

The chain is built from TRBV5-6 and TRBJ1-2, with 10 bases lining up with TRBD1. The length of the CDR3 is 15 residues. J was trimmed by 4 bases and V by 4 bases; bases with no gene match: 7. Germline V gene data show CDR1 as SGHDT and CDR2 as YYEEEE. The CDR3 reads CASSGTGVGAYGYTF. For the CDR3, the DNA is TGTGCCAGCAGCGGGACAGGGGTGGGGGCCTATGGCTACACCTTC.

This chain links TRBV19 with TRBJ2-5; 15 bases align to TRBD2. This CDR3 contains 17 residues. Germline CDR1 reads LNHDA; CDR2 reads SQIVND (reference sequence). Germline trimming cut 3 bases from V and 2 bases from J; bases unmatched to any gene: 4. CDR3 region: CASSMGLAGGGQETQYF. The CDR3 nucleotides read TGTGCCAGTAGTATGGGACTAGCGGGGGGAGGGCAAGAGACCCAGTACTTC.

This clone was seen only a few times. The junction shows a germline mismatch at one end, possibly a read error. This chain joins TRBV6-1 and TRBJ1-1, with 12 bases fitting TRBD1. The CDR3 sequence is 17 residues long. CDR1 MNHNS and CDR2 SASEGT come from the germline V gene. The DNA for the CDR3 is TGTGCCAGCAGAGAAGGGGGGACAGGGGGCCTGTACACTGAAGCTTTCTTT. Translation gives CASREGGTGGLYTEAFF.

J is TRBJ2-3 and V is TRBV19; weak D call: TRBD1 (6 bases). Trimming stripped 9 bases from V and 2 bases from J, with 18 bases between. CDR3 size: 15 residues. Germline CDR1 and CDR2: LNHDA and SQIVND (reference sequence). CDR3 sequence reads: CASDPGQGFTDTQYF. The CDR3 bases are TGTGCCAGCGACCCGGGCCAGGGGTTCACAGATACGCAGTATTTT.

The chain uses TRBV6-6 and TRBJ1-5; weak D call: TRBD1 (6 bases). This CDR3 comprises 15 residues. The germline CDR1 and CDR2 sequences are MNHNY and SVGAGI (reference sequence). V was cut by 6 bases and J by 2 bases, with 14 bases left in between. The CDR3 DNA is TGTGCCAGCAGAACGGAGTACAGGGGCAATCAGCCCCAGCATTTT. It yields the protein CASRTEYRGNQPQHF.